This T cell receptor beta chain derives from a study of cytomegalovirus exposure and HLA in healthy donors. CDR1 and CDR2 from the germline V gene are KGHSH and LQKENI. The CDR3 length is 16 residues. Losses at the gene ends were 2 bases for V and 5 bases for J; bases not matched to a gene: 10. Primers included in the PCR were 60 Vbeta and 13 Jbeta primers. TCRdb keeps only in-frame clones here, not all; method: immunoSEQ multiplex PCR. The sample has under 200,000 clones; approximately 88% are singletons. The rearrangement links TRBV18 to TRBJ2-7, with TRBD1 matching over 9 bases. The specimen was PBMCs. The TCR originated in a man younger than 45 in good health and CMV-seronegative. The CDR3 here is CASSPELGQGRNEQYF. Here the CDR3 DNA reads TGTGCCAGCTCACCAGAATTAGGACAGGGGAGAAACGAGCAGTACTTC.